The rows below give T cell receptor beta chains drawn from one sample of a study of cytomegalovirus exposure and HLA in healthy donors. TCRdb keeps only in-frame clones here, not all; method: immunoSEQ multiplex PCR. The table includes about 140,000 clones, more than 60% detected once. What was sequenced was PBMCs. The origin of the receptors is a woman aged 45-59 years in good health and CMV-seropositive. Each CDR3 is given with its conserved first and last residue. Fields, in order: V gene, D gene, clone size, J gene, CDR3 DNA, CDR3 protein. The D gene is left open where the match is weak. Size values are once, few and many counts, or a class for expanded clones, and some rows have none.

V: TRBV4-3; D: NA; size: once; J: TRBJ1-5; DNA: TGCGCCAGCAGCCAGAGGTTTTTGGTTGATCAGCCCCAGCATTTT; CDR3: CASSQRFLVDQPQHF
V: TRBV7-9; D: NA; size: NA; J: TRBJ2-2; DNA: TGTGCCAGCAGCCCGAAGGAGAGGGAGGCCGGGGAGCTGTTTTTT; CDR3: CASSPKEREAGELFF
V: TRBV7-2; D: TRBD2; size: NA; J: TRBJ2-5; DNA: TGTGCCAGCAGCTCGCCTAGACTAGCGTGGGAGACCCAGTACTTC; CDR3: CASSSPRLAWETQYF
V: TRBV28; D: TRBD1; size: NA; J: TRBJ1-2; DNA: TGTGCCAGCAGTCTCACCGACAGGGGCGGCTACACCTTC; CDR3: CASSLTDRGGYTF
V: TRBV25-1; D: NA; size: NA; J: TRBJ1-5; DNA: TGTGCCAGCAGTGACGAGACAGGAGATCAGCCCCAGCATTTT; CDR3: CASSDETGDQPQHF
V: TRBV5-1; D: NA; size: once; J: TRBJ1-2; DNA: TGCGCCAGCAGCTTAGACCCGACAGGAACAAACTATGGCTACACCTTC; CDR3: CASSLDPTGTNYGYTF
V: TRBV7-8; D: NA; size: NA; J: TRBJ1-3; DNA: TGTGCGTCTGAGGGGGGGATCTCTGGAAACACCATATATTTT; CDR3: CASEGGISGNTIYF
V: TRBV12-2; D: NA; size: NA; J: TRBJ1-6; DNA: TGTGCAAGTCGCTTAGCGGACTCCCGACAGGGGCGCGTAAGCTCCTATAATTCACCCCTCCACTTT; CDR3: CASRLADSRQGRVSSYNSPLHF
V: TRBV4-2; D: TRBD2; size: few; J: TRBJ2-3; DNA: TGTGCCAGCAGCCAATACGAACTAGCGGGGGGCACAGATACGCAGTATTTT; CDR3: CASSQYELAGGTDTQYF
V: TRBV2; D: TRBD1; size: NA; J: TRBJ2-3; DNA: TGTGCCAGCATAACCCCGCCCGGGACAGGGGGACGGCGGGGCACAGATACGCAGTATTTT; CDR3: CASITPPGTGGRRGTDTQYF
V: TRBV5-4; D: NA; size: NA; J: TRBJ2-2; DNA: TGTGCCAGCAGCCCGGTTGGCGGGGAGCTGTTTTTT; CDR3: CASSPVGGELFF
V: TRBV6-1; D: NA; size: few; J: TRBJ1-1; DNA: TGTGCCAGCAGTCCCTTGACAGGACCCACTGAAGCTTTCTTT; CDR3: CASSPLTGPTEAFF
V: TRBV18; D: NA; size: NA; J: TRBJ1-1; DNA: TGTGCCAGCTCACTAACCGGAGGTTCGAGCACTGAAGCTTTCTTT; CDR3: CASSLTGGSSTEAFF
V: TRBV15; D: TRBD1; size: NA; J: TRBJ1-4; DNA: TGTGCCACCAGCAGAGATTTGAATAGTGGGACAGGGACCAACCGGGAAAAACTGTTTTTT; CDR3: CATSRDLNSGTGTNREKLFF
V: TRBV28; D: NA; size: NA; J: TRBJ2-1; DNA: TGTGCCAGCAGGGCGGGCGGGGCCACCTACAATGAGCAGTTCTTC; CDR3: CASRAGGATYNEQFF
V: TRBV13; D: TRBD2; size: NA; J: TRBJ2-3; DNA: TGTGCCAGCAGCTTAGGTAGCGGGGGGAGCACAGATACGCAGTATTTT; CDR3: CASSLGSGGSTDTQYF
V: TRBV12-5; D: NA; size: NA; J: TRBJ1-2; DNA: TGTGCTAGTGGTTTGGCCGGGAGCTATGGCTACACCTTC; CDR3: CASGLAGSYGYTF
V: TRBV7-9; D: NA; size: NA; J: TRBJ2-3; DNA: TGTGCCAGCAGCTTAGATCGTTATACAGATACGCAGTATTTT; CDR3: CASSLDRYTDTQYF
V: TRBV5-4; D: NA; size: NA; J: TRBJ2-2; DNA: TGTGCCAGCAGCCCAGGGGGGACCGGTCGCACCGGGGAGCTGTTTTTT; CDR3: CASSPGGTGRTGELFF
V: TRBV29-1; D: NA; size: NA; J: TRBJ2-3; DNA: TGCAGCGTTGAAGACCCGTGGGGCGAACTTCAAGATACGCAGTATTTT; CDR3: CSVEDPWGELQDTQYF
V: TRBV6-5; D: NA; size: NA; J: TRBJ2-7; DNA: TGTGCCAGCAGCCTCAATACGGGGGAGACCTACGAGCAGTACTTC; CDR3: CASSLNTGETYEQYF
V: TRBV7-9; D: NA; size: NA; J: TRBJ2-5; DNA: TGTGCCAGCAGCTTAGTCGGGGGTGAGACCCAGTACTTC; CDR3: CASSLVGGETQYF
V: TRBV7-9; D: NA; size: NA; J: TRBJ1-2; DNA: TGTGCCAGCAGCTTAGGGCCACTAAGTGGCTACACCTTC; CDR3: CASSLGPLSGYTF
V: TRBV5-4; D: NA; size: NA; J: TRBJ2-5; DNA: TGTGCCAGCAGCTCCGCGGAGGAGACCCAGTACTTC; CDR3: CASSSAEETQYF
V: TRBV5-4; D: NA; size: once; J: TRBJ2-5; DNA: TGTGCCAGCAGCACTGGGGGAGGAGAGACCCAGTACTTC; CDR3: CASSTGGGETQYF
V: TRBV27; D: NA; size: NA; J: TRBJ2-7; DNA: TGTGCCAGCAGTTACGACGGGGAGCAGTACTTC; CDR3: CASSYDGEQYF
V: TRBV7-2; D: TRBD1; size: NA; J: TRBJ2-7; DNA: TGTGCCAGCATCGCATCCGCAGGGGGAAACGAGCAGTACTTC; CDR3: CASIASAGGNEQYF
V: TRBV28; D: NA; size: few; J: TRBJ1-2; DNA: TGTGCCAGCAGTTTCCGATTTTTCAGGGATGGCTATGGCTACACCTTC; CDR3: CASSFRFFRDGYGYTF
V: TRBV28; D: NA; size: NA; J: TRBJ2-3; DNA: TGTGCCAGCAGTGCTGGGACTTTGAGGTCCACAGATACGCAGTATTTT; CDR3: CASSAGTLRSTDTQYF
V: TRBV7-7; D: TRBD2; size: NA; J: TRBJ2-5; DNA: TGTGCTAGCAGCTTAGTGGCTAGCGGGGGACCTCCCCAGTACTTC; CDR3: CASSLVASGGPPQYF
V: TRBV27; D: NA; size: NA; J: TRBJ1-2; DNA: TGTGCCAGCAGACATACCCCAAGGGGTTTGGCTAACTATGGCTACACCTTC; CDR3: CASRHTPRGLANYGYTF
V: TRBV6-5; D: TRBD1; size: NA; J: TRBJ1-2; DNA: TGTGCCAGCAGTCCGGGACAGAAGTCCTATGGCTACACCTTC; CDR3: CASSPGQKSYGYTF
V: TRBV7-3; D: TRBD2; size: few; J: TRBJ2-1; DNA: TGTGCCAGCAGCCCCCGACTAGCGGGTAGCAATGAGCAGTTCTTC; CDR3: CASSPRLAGSNEQFF
V: TRBV5-1; D: TRBD1; size: NA; J: TRBJ1-1; DNA: TGCGCCAGCAGCTTTGGGACAGGTAACACTGAAGCTTTCTTT; CDR3: CASSFGTGNTEAFF
V: TRBV5-4; D: NA; size: NA; J: TRBJ1-4; DNA: TGTGCCAGCAGCTTGGAAAGGAGCAATGAACTGTTTTTT; CDR3: CASSLERSNELFF
V: TRBV5-1; D: NA; size: NA; J: TRBJ1-5; DNA: TGCGCCAGCAGCCAAGTACCCGGACTGAATAATCAGCCCCAGCATTTT; CDR3: CASSQVPGLNNQPQHF
V: TRBV27; D: NA; size: NA; J: TRBJ2-7; DNA: TGTGCCAGCAGTTCCTACAGGGTCTCCTACGAGCAGTACTTC; CDR3: CASSSYRVSYEQYF
V: TRBV4-1; D: NA; size: NA; J: TRBJ1-2; DNA: TGCGCCAGCAGCCCCGGGGAGTTAGCTAACTATGGCTACACCTTC; CDR3: CASSPGELANYGYTF
V: TRBV19; D: TRBD1; size: NA; J: TRBJ2-7; DNA: TGTGCCAGTAGTCCGGGACAGGGCATTCTCGAGCAGTACTTC; CDR3: CASSPGQGILEQYF
V: TRBV5-1; D: TRBD2; size: NA; J: TRBJ2-5; DNA: TGCGCCAGCAGCTTGAACGGGCTAGCGGGGGCCAACCAAGAGACCCAGTACTTC; CDR3: CASSLNGLAGANQETQYF
V: TRBV5-5; D: NA; size: NA; J: TRBJ1-1; DNA: TGTGCCAGCAGCTTGCCCTCCGGCGGGGGAGGAGCTTTCTTT; CDR3: CASSLPSGGGGAFF
V: TRBV7-6; D: NA; size: NA; J: TRBJ2-7; DNA: TGTGCCAGCAGGGGACTGGGATGGGAGCAGTACTTC; CDR3: CASRGLGWEQYF
V: TRBV7-9; D: TRBD1; size: NA; J: TRBJ2-7; DNA: TGTGCCAGCAGCCCCGGGGACAGCTCCTACGAGCAGTACTTC; CDR3: CASSPGDSSYEQYF
V: TRBV28; D: TRBD1; size: few; J: TRBJ1-2; DNA: TGTGCCAGCAGACTCGGACAGGGCATAGGCTTTGTTTATGGCTACACCTTC; CDR3: CASRLGQGIGFVYGYTF
V: TRBV7-6; D: NA; size: NA; J: TRBJ1-1; DNA: TGTGCCAGCAGCTTGTCGGGGGGCATGAACACTGAAGCTTTCTTT; CDR3: CASSLSGGMNTEAFF
V: TRBV5-8; D: NA; size: NA; J: TRBJ2-1; DNA: TGTGCCAGCAGCTTTCGGAGCTCCTACAATGAGCAGTTCTTC; CDR3: CASSFRSSYNEQFF
V: TRBV12-1; D: NA; size: NA; J: TRBJ2-5; DNA: TGTGCCAGCAGCTCCAAGACAGGGGTAGCAGAGACCCAGTACTTC; CDR3: CASSSKTGVAETQYF
V: TRBV7-9; D: NA; size: few; J: TRBJ2-7; DNA: TGTGCCAGCAGCCGGGAGAGCTCCTACGAGCAGTACTTC; CDR3: CASSRESSYEQYF
V: TRBV7-2; D: NA; size: NA; J: TRBJ1-2; DNA: TGTGCTACGTCCATGGCAGGCTATGGCTACACCTTC; CDR3: CATSMAGYGYTF
V: TRBV7-9; D: NA; size: once; J: TRBJ1-1; DNA: TGTGCCAGCAGCCCCACCGCAGACAAGAAAGCTTTCTTT; CDR3: CASSPTADKKAFF
V: TRBV18; D: NA; size: few; J: TRBJ2-7; DNA: TGTGCCAGCTCACCATCTGCCTACGAGCAGTACTTC; CDR3: CASSPSAYEQYF
V: TRBV5-1; D: TRBD2; size: NA; J: TRBJ2-5; DNA: TGCGCCAGCAGCTGGGGACTAGCGGGTCAAGAGACCCAGTACTTC; CDR3: CASSWGLAGQETQYF